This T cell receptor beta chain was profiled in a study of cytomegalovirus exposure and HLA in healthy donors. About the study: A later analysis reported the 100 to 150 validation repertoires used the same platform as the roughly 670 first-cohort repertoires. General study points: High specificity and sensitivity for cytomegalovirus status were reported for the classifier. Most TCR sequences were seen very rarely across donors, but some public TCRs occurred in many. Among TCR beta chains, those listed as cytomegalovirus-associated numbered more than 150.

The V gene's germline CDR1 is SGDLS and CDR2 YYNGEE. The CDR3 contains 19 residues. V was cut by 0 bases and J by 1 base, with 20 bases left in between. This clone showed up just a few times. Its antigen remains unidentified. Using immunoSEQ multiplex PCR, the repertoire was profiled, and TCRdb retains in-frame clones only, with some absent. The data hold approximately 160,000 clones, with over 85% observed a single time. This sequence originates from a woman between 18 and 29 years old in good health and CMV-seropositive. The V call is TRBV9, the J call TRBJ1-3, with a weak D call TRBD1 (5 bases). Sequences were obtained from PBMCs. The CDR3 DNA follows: TGTGCCAGCAGCGTAGGAGGCAGGGTATCCTCTTATTCTGGAAACACCATATATTTT. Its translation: CASSVGGRVSSYSGNTIYF.